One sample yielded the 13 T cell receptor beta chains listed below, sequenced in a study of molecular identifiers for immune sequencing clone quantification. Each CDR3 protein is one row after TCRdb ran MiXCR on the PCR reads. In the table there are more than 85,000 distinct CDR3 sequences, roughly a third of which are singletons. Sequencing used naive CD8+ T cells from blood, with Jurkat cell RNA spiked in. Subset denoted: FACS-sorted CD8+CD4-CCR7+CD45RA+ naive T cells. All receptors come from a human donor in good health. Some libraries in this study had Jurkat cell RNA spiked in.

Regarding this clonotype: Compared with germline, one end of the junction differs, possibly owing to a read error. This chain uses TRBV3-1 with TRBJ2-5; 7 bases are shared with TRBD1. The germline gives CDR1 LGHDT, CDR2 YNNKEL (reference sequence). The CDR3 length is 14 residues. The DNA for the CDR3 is TGTGCCAGCAGCCCTTGGACAGGACAAGAGACCCAGTGCTTC. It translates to CASSPWTGQETQCF.

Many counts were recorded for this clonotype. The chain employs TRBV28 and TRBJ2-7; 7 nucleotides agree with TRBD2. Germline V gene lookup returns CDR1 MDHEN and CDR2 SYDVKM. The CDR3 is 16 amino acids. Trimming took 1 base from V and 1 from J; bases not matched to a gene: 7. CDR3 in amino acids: CASSLLVGGDSYEQYF. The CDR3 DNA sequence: TGTGCCAGCAGTTTATTGGTGGGAGGGGATTCCTACGAGCAGTACTTC.

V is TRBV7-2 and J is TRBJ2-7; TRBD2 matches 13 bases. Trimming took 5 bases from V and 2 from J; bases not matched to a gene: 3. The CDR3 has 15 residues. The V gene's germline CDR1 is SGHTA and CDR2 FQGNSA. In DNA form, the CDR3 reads TGTGCCAGCAGCCTAACTAGCGGGAGGGCCTACGAGCAGTACTTC. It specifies CASSLTSGRAYEQYF.

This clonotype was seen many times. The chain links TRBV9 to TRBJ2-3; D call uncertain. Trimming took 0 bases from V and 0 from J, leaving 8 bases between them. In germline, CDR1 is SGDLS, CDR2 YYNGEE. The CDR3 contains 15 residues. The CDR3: CASSVGWRSTDTQYF. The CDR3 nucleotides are TGTGCCAGCAGCGTAGGCTGGCGGAGCACAGATACGCAGTATTTT.

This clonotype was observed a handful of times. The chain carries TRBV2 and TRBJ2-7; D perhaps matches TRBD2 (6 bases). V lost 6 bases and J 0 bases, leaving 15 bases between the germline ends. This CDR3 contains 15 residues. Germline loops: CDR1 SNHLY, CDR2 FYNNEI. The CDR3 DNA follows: TGTGCCAGCAGGGTCCGGGACTTGAGCTCCTACGAGCAGTACTTC. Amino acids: CASRVRDLSSYEQYF.

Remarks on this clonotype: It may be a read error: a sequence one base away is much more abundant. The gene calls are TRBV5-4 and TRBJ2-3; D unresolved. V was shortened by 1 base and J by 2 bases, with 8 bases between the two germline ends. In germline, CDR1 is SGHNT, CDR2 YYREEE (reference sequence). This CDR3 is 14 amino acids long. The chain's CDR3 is CASSLSRITDTQYF. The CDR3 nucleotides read TGTGCCAGCAGCTTGTCTCGGATCACAGATACGCAGTATTTT.

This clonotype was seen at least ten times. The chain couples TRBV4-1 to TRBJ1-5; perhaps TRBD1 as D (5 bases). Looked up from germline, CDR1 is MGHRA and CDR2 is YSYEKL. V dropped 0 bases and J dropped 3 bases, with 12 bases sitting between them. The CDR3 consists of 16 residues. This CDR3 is CASSQDKRGINQPQHF. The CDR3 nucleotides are TGCGCCAGCAGCCAAGATAAAAGGGGAATCAATCAGCCCCAGCATTTT.

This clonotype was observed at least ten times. Here the CDR3 reads CASSSSAETQYF. For the CDR3, the DNA is TGTGCCAGCAGTTCCTCCGCGGAGACCCAGTACTTC. The chain links TRBV28 to TRBJ2-5; D gene ambiguous. The CDR3 spans 12 residues. CDR1 and CDR2 from the germline V gene are MDHEN and SYDVKM. Trimming pared 4 bases from V and 5 bases from J, leaving 8 bases between.

For the CDR3, the DNA is TGTGCCAGCATGGACGGGAGGGCCATCAATGAGCAGTTCTTC. This translates into CASMDGRAINEQFF. This chain joins TRBV7-9 and TRBJ2-1, with 8 bases aligning to TRBD2. The trim removed 7 bases at V and 6 bases at J, leaving 8 bases unmatched. The germline CDR1 and CDR2 sequences are SEHNR and FQNEAQ (reference sequence). There are 14 residues in the CDR3.

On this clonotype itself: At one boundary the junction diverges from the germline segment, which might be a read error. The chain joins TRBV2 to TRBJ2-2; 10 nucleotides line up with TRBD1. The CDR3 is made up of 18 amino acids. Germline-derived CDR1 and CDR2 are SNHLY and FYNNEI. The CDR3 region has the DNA TGTGCCAGCAGTAACCGGGACAGGGGTCCTCCGAACACCGGGGAGCTGATTTTT. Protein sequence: CASSNRDRGPPNTGELIF.

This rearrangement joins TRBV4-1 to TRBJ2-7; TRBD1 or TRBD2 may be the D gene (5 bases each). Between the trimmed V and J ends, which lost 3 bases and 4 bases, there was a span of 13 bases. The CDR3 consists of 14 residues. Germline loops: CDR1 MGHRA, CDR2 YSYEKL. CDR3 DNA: TGCGCCAGCAGCCATCCGGGACCCATATACGAGCAGTACTTC. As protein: CASSHPGPIYEQYF.

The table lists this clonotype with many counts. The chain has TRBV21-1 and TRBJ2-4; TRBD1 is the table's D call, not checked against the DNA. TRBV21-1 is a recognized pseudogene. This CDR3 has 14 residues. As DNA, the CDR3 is TGTGCCAGCAGCAACGACAGACCAAAAAACATTCAGTACTTC. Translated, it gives CASSNDRPKNIQYF.

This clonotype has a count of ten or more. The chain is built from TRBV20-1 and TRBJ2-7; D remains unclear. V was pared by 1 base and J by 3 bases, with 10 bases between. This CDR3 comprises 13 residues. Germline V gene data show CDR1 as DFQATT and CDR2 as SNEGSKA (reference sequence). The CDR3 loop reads CSARGVDLYEQYF. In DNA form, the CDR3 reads TGCAGTGCTAGAGGAGTGGACCTCTACGAGCAGTACTTC.